This entry concerns a single TCR beta chain. The antigen remains undetermined. This may be a read error, as it is one base from a much larger clone. Sample time point: patch test 1, 2 weeks after DPC sensitization. Treatment of the sample: therapeutic diphenylcyclopropenone sensitization with weekly scalp DPC. The data were obtained in a study of human T cells and chemical hapten exposure. Across the study: All patients underwent weekly scalp dosing with diphenylcyclopropenone for the full approximately 25-week study.

Regarding the study as a whole: The number of TCRs over 1 in 1000 frequency stayed unchanged after DPC.

One entry per CDR3 protein results from TCRdb running MiXCR on the RACE reads. The data hold approximately 82,000 distinct CDR3 sequences, with approximately 10% observed a single time. This sequence originates from a middle-aged man with alopecia areata. Some clones in this sample may be carry-over from other donors' samples. Source: whole blood, taken in connection with sensitization to the hapten diphenylcyclopropenone (DPC).

The CDR3 protein is CSVEENTEAFF. The DNA for the CDR3 is TGCAGCGTTGAAGAGAACACTGAAGCTTTCTTT. The chain recombines TRBV29-1 with TRBJ1-1, with no clear D. Germline-derived CDR1 and CDR2 are SQVTM and ANQGSEA. V dropped 0 bases and J dropped 1 base, with 0 bases sitting between them. The CDR3 is 11 amino acids.